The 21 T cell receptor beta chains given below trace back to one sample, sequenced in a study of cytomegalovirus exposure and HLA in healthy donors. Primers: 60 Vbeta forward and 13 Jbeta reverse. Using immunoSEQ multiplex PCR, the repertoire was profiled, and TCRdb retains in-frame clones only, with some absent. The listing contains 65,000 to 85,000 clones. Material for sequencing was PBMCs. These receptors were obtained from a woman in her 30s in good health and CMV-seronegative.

CDR3 bases: TGTGCCAGCAGCTTATTTATTTACACTGAAGCTTTCTTT. Amino acids: CASSLFIYTEAFF. The chain couples TRBV7-2 to TRBJ1-1, with D hard to call. V shed 2 bases and J shed 3 bases, with 7 bases lying between them. CDR3 length: 13 residues. Germline CDR1 reads SGHTA; CDR2 reads FQGNSA.

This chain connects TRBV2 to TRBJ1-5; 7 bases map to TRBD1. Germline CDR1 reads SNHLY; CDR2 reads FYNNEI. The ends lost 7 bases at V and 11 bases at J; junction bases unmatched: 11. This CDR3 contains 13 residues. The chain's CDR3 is CASTKGAGRAQHF. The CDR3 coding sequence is TGTGCCAGCACTAAGGGGGCCGGTCGGGCCCAGCATTTT.

The DNA for the CDR3 is TGTGCCAGCTCAAACGACAGGGTTGACACTGAAGCTTTCTTT. Its protein product is CASSNDRVDTEAFF. The J gene is TRBJ1-1, the V gene TRBV18; 7 bases match TRBD1. The germline V gene has CDR1 KGHSH and CDR2 LQKENI. The V and J ends lost 5 bases and 3 bases, in that order; junction bases with no gene match: 6. This CDR3 region has 14 residues.

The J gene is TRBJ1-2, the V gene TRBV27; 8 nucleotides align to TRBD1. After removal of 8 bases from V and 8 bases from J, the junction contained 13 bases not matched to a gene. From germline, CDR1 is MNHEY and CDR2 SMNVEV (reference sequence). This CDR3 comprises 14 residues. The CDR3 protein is CASGRTGNFWGYTF. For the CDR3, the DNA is TGTGCCAGCGGCCGGACAGGGAACTTTTGGGGCTACACCTTC.

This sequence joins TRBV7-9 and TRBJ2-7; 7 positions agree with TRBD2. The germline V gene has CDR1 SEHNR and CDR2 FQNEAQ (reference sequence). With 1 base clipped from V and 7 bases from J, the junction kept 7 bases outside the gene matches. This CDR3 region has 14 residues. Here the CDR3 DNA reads TGTGCCAGCAGCTTAGGCGCGGGAGTGAGGGAGCAGTACTTC. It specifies CASSLGAGVREQYF.

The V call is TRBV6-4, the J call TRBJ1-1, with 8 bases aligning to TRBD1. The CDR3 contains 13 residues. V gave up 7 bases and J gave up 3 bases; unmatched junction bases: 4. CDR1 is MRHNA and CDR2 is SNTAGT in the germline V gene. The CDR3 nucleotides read TGTGCCAGCAACAGGGGGGATTACACTGAAGCTTTCTTT. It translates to CASNRGDYTEAFF.

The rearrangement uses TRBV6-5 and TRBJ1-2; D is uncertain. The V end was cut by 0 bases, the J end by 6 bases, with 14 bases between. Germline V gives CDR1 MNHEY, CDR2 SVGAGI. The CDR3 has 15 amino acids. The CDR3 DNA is TGTGCCAGCAGTTACTCCACTACGGCGGCGGATGGCTACACCTTC. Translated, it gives CASSYSTTAADGYTF.

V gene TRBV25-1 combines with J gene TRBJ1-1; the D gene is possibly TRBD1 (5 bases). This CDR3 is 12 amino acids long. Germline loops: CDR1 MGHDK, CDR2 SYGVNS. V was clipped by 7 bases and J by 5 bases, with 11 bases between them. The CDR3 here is CASTISGTEAFF. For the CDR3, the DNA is TGTGCCAGCACAATCTCAGGGACTGAAGCTTTCTTT.

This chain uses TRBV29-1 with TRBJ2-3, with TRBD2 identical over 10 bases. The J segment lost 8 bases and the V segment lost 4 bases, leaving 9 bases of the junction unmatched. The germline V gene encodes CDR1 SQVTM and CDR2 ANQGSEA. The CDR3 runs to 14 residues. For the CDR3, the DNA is TGCAGCGTTGGGGCTAGCGGGAGTCCGCGTACGCAGTATTTT. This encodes CSVGASGSPRTQYF.

CDR3 sequence reads: CASSQDRSQGYEQYF. In DNA, the CDR3 is TGCGCCAGCAGCCAAGATCGTTCACAGGGCTACGAGCAGTACTTC. This sequence joins TRBV4-1 and TRBJ2-7; a possible D gene is TRBD1 (6 bases). Between the trimmed V and J ends, which lost 0 bases and 3 bases, there was a span of 12 bases. Germline CDR1 is MGHRA and CDR2 is YSYEKL. The CDR3 is 15 residues long.

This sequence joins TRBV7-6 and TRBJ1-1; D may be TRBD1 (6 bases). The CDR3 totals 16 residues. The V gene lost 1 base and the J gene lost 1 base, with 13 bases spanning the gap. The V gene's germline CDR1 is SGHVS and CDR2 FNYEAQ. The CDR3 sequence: CASSLGVRGANTEAFF. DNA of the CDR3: TGTGCCAGCAGCTTAGGGGTGCGGGGGGCGAACACTGAAGCTTTCTTT.

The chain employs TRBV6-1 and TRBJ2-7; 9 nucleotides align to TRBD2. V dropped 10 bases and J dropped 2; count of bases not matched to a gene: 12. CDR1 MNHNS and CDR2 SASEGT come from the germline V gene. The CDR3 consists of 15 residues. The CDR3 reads CATGRASGAPYEQYF. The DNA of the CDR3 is TGTGCCACGGGAAGGGCTAGCGGGGCCCCCTACGAGCAGTACTTC.

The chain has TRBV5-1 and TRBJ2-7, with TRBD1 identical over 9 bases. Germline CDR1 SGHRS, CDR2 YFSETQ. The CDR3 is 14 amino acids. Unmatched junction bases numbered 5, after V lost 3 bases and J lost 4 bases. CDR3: CASSYGQGIYEQYF. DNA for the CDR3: TGCGCCAGCAGCTACGGACAGGGGATTTACGAGCAGTACTTC.

Here the CDR3 reads CASSRDSLRGYTF. The CDR3 DNA reads as TGCGCCAGCAGCCGGGACAGCTTAAGGGGCTACACCTTC. J is TRBJ1-2 and V is TRBV5-1; 7 bases align to TRBD1. This CDR3 region has 13 residues. CDR1 SGHRS and CDR2 YFSETQ come from the germline V gene. V was clipped by 4 bases and J by 8 bases; unmatched bases: 8.

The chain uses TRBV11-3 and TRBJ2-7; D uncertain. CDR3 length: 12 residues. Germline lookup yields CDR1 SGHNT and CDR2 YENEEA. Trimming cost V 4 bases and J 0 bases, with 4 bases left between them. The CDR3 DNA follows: TGTGCCAGCAGCTCCAACTCCTACGAGCAGTACTTC. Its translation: CASSSNSYEQYF.

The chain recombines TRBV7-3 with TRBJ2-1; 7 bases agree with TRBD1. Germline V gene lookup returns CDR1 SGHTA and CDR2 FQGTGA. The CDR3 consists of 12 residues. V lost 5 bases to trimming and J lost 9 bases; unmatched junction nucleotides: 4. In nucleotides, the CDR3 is TGTGCCAGCAGCGTACAGGGGATTGAGCAGTTCTTC. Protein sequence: CASSVQGIEQFF.

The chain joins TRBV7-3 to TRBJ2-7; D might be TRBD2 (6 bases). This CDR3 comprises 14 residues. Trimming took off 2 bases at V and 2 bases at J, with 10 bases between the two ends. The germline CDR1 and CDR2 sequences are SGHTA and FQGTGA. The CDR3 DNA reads TGTGCCAGCAGCTTAGGGCCGGGAGCCTACGAGCAGTACTTC. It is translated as CASSLGPGAYEQYF.

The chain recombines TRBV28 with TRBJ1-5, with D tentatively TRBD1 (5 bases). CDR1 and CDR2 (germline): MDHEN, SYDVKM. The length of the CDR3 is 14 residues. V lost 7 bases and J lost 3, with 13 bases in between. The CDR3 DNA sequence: TGTGCCAGCACCGACTGGGGGGACAATCAGCCCCAGCATTTT. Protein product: CASTDWGDNQPQHF.

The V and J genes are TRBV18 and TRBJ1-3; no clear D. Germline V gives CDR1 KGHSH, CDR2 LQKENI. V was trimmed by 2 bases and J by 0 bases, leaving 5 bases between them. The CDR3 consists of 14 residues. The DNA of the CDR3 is TGTGCCAGCTCACCAGAGGTCTCTGGAAACACCATATATTTT. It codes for CASSPEVSGNTIYF.

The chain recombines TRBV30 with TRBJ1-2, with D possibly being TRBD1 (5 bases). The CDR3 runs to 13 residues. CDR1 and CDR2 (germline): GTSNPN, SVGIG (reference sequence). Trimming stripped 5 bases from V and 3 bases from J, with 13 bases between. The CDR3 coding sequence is TGTGCCTGGGTCCAGGGAGGCGACTATGGCTACACCTTC. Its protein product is CAWVQGGDYGYTF.

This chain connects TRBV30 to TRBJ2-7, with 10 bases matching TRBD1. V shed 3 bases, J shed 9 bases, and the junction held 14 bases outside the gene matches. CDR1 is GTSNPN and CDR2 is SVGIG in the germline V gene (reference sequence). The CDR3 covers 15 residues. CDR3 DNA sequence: TGTGCCTGGAGCCTAGATGGACAGGGGGTGAGGGGGCAGTACTTC. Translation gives CAWSLDGQGVRGQYF.